The source of this T cell receptor (beta chain) is a study of monozygotic twins with inflammatory bowel disease. Study conclusions and caveats: Distinct T cell subtypes could not be told apart. Those with IBD had lower TCRbeta diversity (inverse Simpson) than their healthy co-twins did.

TCRdb re-analyzed the 5' RACE reads; it lists each CDR3 protein once, without DNA. Recorded for this sample: about 380,000 distinct CDR3 sequences. Turning to this clonotype: The antigen is undetermined.

The CDR3 totals 15 residues. Germline CDR1 reads SGHRS; CDR2 reads YFSETQ. Sequencing was performed on blood. This chain uses TRBV5-1 with TRBJ1-5; TCRdb's D call of TRBD1 is untestable without DNA. The clonotype comes from a human donor with ulcerative colitis or Crohn's disease, or a healthy co-twin of an affected twin (not recorded which). The CDR3 reads CASSLDGGWNQPQHF.